A single sample gave rise to the 15 T cell receptor beta chains below, sequenced in a study of regulatory T cells in long-lasting Graves disease. Time point here: persistent/refractory GD, antithyroid drugs over 5 years with positive TRAb. The TCR library was made from RNA that had been extracted from PBMCs in TRIzol. Sequencing libraries for TCR beta were prepared with iRepertoire HTBI primers and Arm-PCR of CDR3 regions. Via MiXCR, TCRdb re-called the multiplex PCR reads, giving one row per CDR3 protein. Of a few hundred thousand distinct CDR3 sequences listed, approximately 25% are singletons. Here the sequenced sample was peripheral blood mononuclear cells (PBMCs), taken when the disease was refractory, from a patient treated with antithyroid drugs. These receptors were taken from a woman aged 40 to 50 with Graves disease.

The chain is built from TRBV27 and TRBJ2-7; 11 nucleotides match TRBD2. The CDR3 runs to 13 residues. J was trimmed by 6 bases and V by 8 bases; bases with no gene match: 6. In germline, CDR1 is MNHEY, CDR2 SMNVEV (reference sequence). DNA of the CDR3: TGTGCCAGCGGAATAGCGGGAGGGGGCGAGCAGTACTTC. This translates into CASGIAGGGEQYF.

The rearrangement links TRBV5-5 to TRBJ1-6; 10 bases agree with TRBD1. In germline, CDR1 is SGHKS, CDR2 YYEKEE (reference sequence). The V and J ends lost 4 bases and 7 bases, in that order; junction bases with no gene match: 8. The CDR3 consists of 16 residues. The CDR3, as DNA: TGTGCCAGCAGCCAGCACCGGGGACAGGGGAATTCACCCCTCCACTTT. This gives the protein CASSQHRGQGNSPLHF.

This clonotype has only a few counts. The genes are TRBV29-1 and TRBJ2-3; D not resolved. In germline, CDR1 is SQVTM, CDR2 ANQGSEA. The CDR3 runs to 15 residues. V shed 4 bases and J shed 2 bases, with 16 bases lying between them. The CDR3 loop is CSVVGGRWFTDTQYF. The CDR3 nucleotides are TGCAGCGTTGTCGGCGGAAGATGGTTCACAGATACGCAGTATTTT.

This clonotype was observed a handful of times. This chain joins TRBV7-2 and TRBJ1-6; D not resolved. The CDR3 length is 15 residues. Per germline, CDR1 SGHTA and CDR2 FQGNSA. V lost 2 bases, J lost 9 bases, and 14 bases lay in between. CDR3 sequence (DNA): TGTGCCAGCAGCTTACGCGGCGATGGGGTTTCACCCCTCCACTTT. It yields the protein CASSLRGDGVSPLHF.

Many counts were recorded for this clonotype. The chain recombines TRBV20-1 with TRBJ2-5; no clear D. V was shortened by 7 bases and J by 0 bases, with 9 bases between the two germline ends. There are 12 residues in the CDR3. Germline CDR1 DFQATT, CDR2 SNEGSKA (reference sequence). The CDR3 nucleotides read TGCAGTGGTCGAACCTACCAAGAGACCCAGTACTTC. Protein product: CSGRTYQETQYF.

On this clonotype itself: A much larger clone sits a single nucleotide away, making a read error possible. The chain couples TRBV6-2 or TRBV6-3 to TRBJ1-5, with 8 bases fitting TRBD1. The germline gives CDR1 MNHEY, CDR2 SVGEGT. This CDR3 spans 16 amino acids. The trim removed 6 bases at V and 7 bases at J, leaving 14 bases unmatched. The CDR3 protein is CASRAGTGKIEQPQHF. For the CDR3, the DNA is TGTGCCAGCAGGGCCGGGACAGGCAAGATCGAACAGCCCCAGCATTTT.

The genes are TRBV28 and TRBJ2-3; D gene uncertain. Trimming shortened V by 10 bases and J by 0 bases, and 14 bases separated the two germline ends. This CDR3 spans 14 amino acids. CDR1 MDHEN and CDR2 SYDVKM come from the germline V gene. The CDR3 is CATLGTSSTDTQYF. CDR3 in DNA: TGTGCCACCCTTGGCACTTCTAGCACAGATACGCAGTATTTT.

Many counts were recorded for this clonotype. V is TRBV11-2 and J is TRBJ2-5; weak D call: TRBD2 (5 bases). CDR3 length: 16 amino acids. Germline CDR1 and CDR2: SGHAT and FQNNGV. Trimming cost V 5 bases and J 9 bases, with 25 bases left between them. CDR3 sequence (DNA): TGTGCCAGCAGCGTCCACCTGTTTGGTTGGCCAGCGGCCCAGTACTTC. Its translation is CASSVHLFGWPAAQYF.

As for this clonotype: A read error may explain this, as a much larger clone is one base away. The V and J genes are TRBV2 and TRBJ1-5; D ambiguous. With 6 bases removed from V and 9 bases from J, the gap between germline ends came to 15 bases. The CDR3 contains 13 residues. Germline CDR1 reads SNHLY; CDR2 reads FYNNEI. CDR3 nucleotide sequence: TGTGCCAGCAGGAACAGTGATCCTCCGCCCCAGCATTTT. Translating it yields CASRNSDPPPQHF. Using reference TRBV2 and TRBJ1-5 for the parts outside the CDR3, the full variable domain is EPEVTQTPSHQVTQMGQEVILRCVPISNHLYFYWYRQILGQKVEFLVSFYNNEISEKSEIFDDQFSVERPDGSNFTLKIRSTKLEDSAMYFCASRNSDPPPQHFGDGTRLSIL.

The CDR3: CAWKRATGEQYF. DNA for the CDR3: TGTGCCTGGAAGAGGGCCACGGGCGAGCAGTACTTC. V gene TRBV30 combines with J gene TRBJ2-7, with a possible D match to TRBD2 (5 bases). The CDR3 has 12 amino acids. The V gene's germline CDR1 is GTSNPN and CDR2 SVGIG (reference sequence). V shed 4 bases and J shed 6 bases, with 13 bases lying between them.

In this sample, this clonotype turned up a few times. The chain combines TRBV20-1 with TRBJ2-7, with 8 bases aligning to TRBD2. The germline V gene has CDR1 DFQATT and CDR2 SNEGSKA (reference sequence). CDR3 length equals 15 residues. V lost 0 bases and J lost 4; bases outside the gene matches: 8. The CDR3 DNA reads TGCAGTGCTAGAGATACAGCGGGAGTCTTGTACGAGCAGTACTTC. This gives the protein CSARDTAGVLYEQYF.

The table lists this clonotype with many counts. CDR3 region: CASSSSGGWRAHEQYF. CDR3 DNA: TGTGCCAGCAGTAGTTCGGGGGGCTGGAGGGCTCACGAGCAGTACTTC. The gene calls are TRBV6-1 and TRBJ2-7; a possible D gene is TRBD2 (7 bases). There are 16 residues in the CDR3. Trimming pared 5 bases from V and 5 bases from J, leaving 22 bases between. The germline gives CDR1 MNHNS, CDR2 SASEGT.

Concerning this clonotype: This likely came from a read error, as a far larger clone is one base away. The chain couples TRBV2 to TRBJ2-5, with 7 bases aligning to TRBD2. CDR1 is SNHLY and CDR2 is FYNNEI in the germline V gene. CDR3 length: 16 amino acids. CDR3 bases: TGTGCCGGCAGCTCGCCTAGCGGTGGAATCAAAGAGACCCAGTACTTC. Translated, it gives CAGSSPSGGIKETQYF. The variable domain in full, with the rest retrieved from reference TRBV2 and TRBJ2-5, is EPEVTQTPSHQVTQMGQEVILRCVPISNHLYFYWYRQILGQKVEFLVSFYNNEISEKSEIFDDQFSVERPDGSNFTLKIRSTKLEDSAMYFCAGSSPSGGIKETQYFGPGTRLLVL.

This clonotype was seen more than once but under ten times. The CDR3 DNA sequence: TGTGCCAGCTCCCCTACAGGGACGAGTGGCACTGAAGCTTTCTTT. Amino acid sequence: CASSPTGTSGTEAFF. This chain connects TRBV18 to TRBJ1-1, with D perhaps TRBD1 (6 bases). This CDR3 spans 15 amino acids. The germline gives CDR1 KGHSH, CDR2 LQKENI. Trimming took 6 bases from V and 4 from J, leaving 18 bases between them.

This clonotype appeared many times. The chain is built from TRBV7-9 and TRBJ1-1, with a weak D call TRBD1 (6 bases). Trimming cost V 3 bases and J 2 bases, with 13 bases left between them. The CDR3 extends over 15 amino acids. CDR1 and CDR2 (germline): SEHNR, FQNEAQ (reference sequence). Written as DNA, the CDR3 is TGTGCCAGCAGCTTCAGGGGACGGGAAAACACTGAAGCTTTCTTT. It yields the protein CASSFRGRENTEAFF.